The T cell receptor beta chain described here comes from a study of T cells after yellow fever vaccination (dated by TCRdb to between 2019 and 2020). About the investigation overall: The SMART-Seq v4 Ultra Low Input RNA kit was used to prepare libraries from fractions with low cell numbers. Bulk TCR alpha and beta repertoires were sequenced longitudinally to track T-cell clones before and after primary and booster YFV17D yellow fever vaccination. The cohort comprised two healthy male donors, one aged 18 to 30 and one aged 30 to 40 years. Blood samples were taken at several timepoints before and after primary and secondary immunization, and bulk PBMC replicates and cell subsets were isolated.

The treatment or condition tag for this specimen amounts to: live attenuated yellow fever vaccine strain. PBMCs were isolated from peripheral blood using a standard Ficoll-Paque protocol. Dynabeads CD4 and CD8 positive selection kits were used to isolate the CD4 and CD8 T-cell fractions. TriZol was used to extract RNA from bulk PBMCs, CD4 and CD8 fractions, and dextramer-positive and dextramer-negative fractions. Sequencing was performed on an Illumina NovaSeq 6000. TCR cDNA was synthesized by 5'RACE template switching, which introduced a universal primer site and unique molecular identifiers. Priming of cDNA synthesis was performed from both the TCR alpha and TCR beta constant segments. Two PCR steps were used to amplify libraries, with sample barcodes and sequencing adapters being added in the second step. Libraries were sequenced on Illumina HiSeq 2500 (2x100 bp) or NovaSeq (2x150 bp). The authors' analysis ran thus. Reads were demultiplexed and collapsed into UMI consensus sequences with MIGEC, and V(D)J alignment was performed with MiXCR. Clonotypes responding to the vaccine were identified with edgeR on replicate PBMC samples, with the criteria of FDR below 0.01 and a log2 fold change above 5 up to day 15. CD4 or CD8 identity was assigned to each bulk clonotype according to whether the clonotype was present at higher abundance in the sequenced CD4 repertoire or the sequenced CD8 repertoire. TCRdb trimmed public reads at Q25 via fastp, called clones via MiXCR and kept in-frame beta chains. Each CDR3 protein appears once, grouped with its most common genes and DNA. The V and J calls and clone size come from TCRdb's table, not from the authors' own analysis. The sample has about 130,000 distinct CDR3 sequences on record, 7.5% to 10% of them singletons. Under 40% of the sample comes from the top ten.

Paper-wide results and their limitations: Because the study included only two donors, the extent to which the findings can be generalized is limited. Most clones expanded after primary vaccination were re-detected after the booster (approximately 96% of CD4 and around 88% of CD8), suggesting broad memory maintenance. Because abundant contaminating clonotypes from the bulk population could be contained in FACS-sorted repertoires, computational filtering was required. A small fraction of clonotypes showed up in both the CD4 and CD8 compartments, probably as a result of convergent recombination. Compared with the primary T-cell response, the secondary T-cell response was weaker but faster, peaking on day 5 rather than day 15.

In regard to this clonotype: No cognate antigen has been identified for it. Per-base qualities were not stored, and no clone one base away is much larger.

In the germline V gene, CDR1 corresponds to SGHRS and CDR2 to YFSETQ. The CDR3 measures 14 amino acids from cysteine to phenylalanine. The entry retains the CDR3 DNA only, 42 bases that are in frame from base 1. Cut back by 1 base and 0 bases, the V and J ends lie 7 bases apart. The clonotype was recovered from a man aged 18-30 years who received the YFV17D yellow fever vaccine. Specimen: CD8+ T cells sorted from PBMCs, collected on the day of the yellow fever booster vaccination. The V and J genes are TRBV5-1 and TRBJ1-1, with the D gene not confidently named. The base sequence is TGCGCCAGCAGCTTGAAGACTGTGAACACTGAAGCTTTCTTT. Protein translation: CASSLKTVNTEAFF.